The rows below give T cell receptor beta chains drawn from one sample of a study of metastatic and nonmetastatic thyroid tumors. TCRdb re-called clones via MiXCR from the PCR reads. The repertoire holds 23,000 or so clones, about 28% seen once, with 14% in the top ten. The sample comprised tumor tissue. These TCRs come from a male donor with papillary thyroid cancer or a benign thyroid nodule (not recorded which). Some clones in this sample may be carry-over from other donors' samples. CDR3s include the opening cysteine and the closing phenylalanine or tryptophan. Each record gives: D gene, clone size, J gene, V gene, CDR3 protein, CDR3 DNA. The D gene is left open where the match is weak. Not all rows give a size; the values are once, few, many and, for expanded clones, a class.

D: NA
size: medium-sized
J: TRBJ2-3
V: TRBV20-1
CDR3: CSARGGRPDTQYF
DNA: TGCAGTGCTAGGGGGGGGCGGCCAGATACGCAGTATTTT

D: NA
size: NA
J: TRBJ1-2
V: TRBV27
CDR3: CASGAGREYGYTF
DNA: TGTGCCAGCGGAGCGGGACGGGAGTATGGCTACACCTTC

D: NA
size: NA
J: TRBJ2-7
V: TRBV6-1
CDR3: CASRFGGSYEQYF
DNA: TGTGCCAGCAGATTTGGCGGCTCCTACGAGCAGTACTTC

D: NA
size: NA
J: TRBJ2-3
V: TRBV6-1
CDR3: CASSALARGTSTDTQYF
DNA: TGTGCCAGCAGTGCGTTAGCCCGGGGGACTAGCACAGATACGCAGTATTTT

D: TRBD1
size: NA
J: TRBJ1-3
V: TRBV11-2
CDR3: CASSLLGQGASGNTIYF
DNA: TGTGCCAGCAGCTTACTCGGACAGGGGGCGTCTGGAAACACCATATATTTT

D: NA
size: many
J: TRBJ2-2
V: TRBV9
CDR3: CASSVGMGRRDTGELFF
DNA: TGTGCCAGCAGCGTGGGGATGGGACGGAGGGACACCGGGGAGCTGTTTTTT

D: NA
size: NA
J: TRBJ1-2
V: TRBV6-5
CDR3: CASSFEWGLSGENYGYTF
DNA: TGTGCCAGCAGTTTCGAATGGGGCTTATCGGGTGAAAACTATGGCTACACCTTC

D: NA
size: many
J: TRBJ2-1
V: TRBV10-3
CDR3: CAISGGPGYEQFF
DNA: TGTGCCATCAGTGGGGGCCCCGGCTATGAGCAGTTCTTC

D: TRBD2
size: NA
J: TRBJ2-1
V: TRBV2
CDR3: CASRVAGAGGHEQFF
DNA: TGTGCCAGCAGGGTAGCGGGAGCGGGGGGCCATGAGCAGTTCTTC

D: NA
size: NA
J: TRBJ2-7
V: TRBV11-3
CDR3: CASSSLGESGEQYF
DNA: TGTGCCAGCAGCTCCCTGGGCGAATCGGGGGAGCAGTACTTC

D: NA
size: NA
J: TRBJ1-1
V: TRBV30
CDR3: CAWSTRENTEAFF
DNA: TGTGCCTGGAGTACGAGGGAAAACACTGAAGCTTTCTTT

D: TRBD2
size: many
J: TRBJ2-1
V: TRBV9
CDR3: CASSVFLAGSNEQFF
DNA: TGTGCCAGCAGCGTATTCCTAGCGGGAAGCAATGAGCAGTTCTTC

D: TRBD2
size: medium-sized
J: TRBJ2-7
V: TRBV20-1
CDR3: CSARDLLREGREQYF
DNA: TGCAGTGCTAGAGATCTTCTGCGGGAGGGCCGCGAGCAGTACTTC

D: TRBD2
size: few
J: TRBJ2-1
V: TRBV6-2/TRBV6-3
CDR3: CASSYFSGSGEQFF
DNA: TGTGCCAGCAGTTACTTTAGCGGGAGTGGTGAGCAGTTCTTC

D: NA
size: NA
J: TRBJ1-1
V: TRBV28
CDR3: CASSLEQAVNTEAFF
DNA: TGTGCCAGCAGTCTGGAACAAGCTGTGAACACTGAAGCTTTCTTT

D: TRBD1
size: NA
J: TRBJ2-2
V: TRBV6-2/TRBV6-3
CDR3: CASSYSGQGNTGELFF
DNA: TGTGCCAGCAGTTACTCCGGACAGGGCAACACCGGGGAGCTGTTTTTT

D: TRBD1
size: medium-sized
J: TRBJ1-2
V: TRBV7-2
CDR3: CASSPTGGVSYTF
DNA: TGTGCCAGCAGCCCAACAGGGGGAGTAAGCTACACCTTC

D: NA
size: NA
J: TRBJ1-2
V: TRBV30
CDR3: CAWSSIGGPTF
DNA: TGTGCCTGGAGTTCAATCGGGGGCCCCACCTTC

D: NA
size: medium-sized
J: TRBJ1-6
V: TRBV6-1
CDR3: CASSEPPDYNSPLHF
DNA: TGTGCCAGCAGTGAACCCCCAGACTATAATTCACCCCTCCACTTT

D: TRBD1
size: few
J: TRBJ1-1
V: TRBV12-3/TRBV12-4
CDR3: CASSLGTGEPNTEAFF
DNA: TGTGCCAGCAGCCTCGGGACAGGGGAACCGAACACTGAAGCTTTCTTT

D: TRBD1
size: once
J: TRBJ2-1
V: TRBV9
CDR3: CASSTGTGGYEQFF
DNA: TGTGCCAGCAGCACTGGGACAGGGGGCTATGAGCAGTTCTTC

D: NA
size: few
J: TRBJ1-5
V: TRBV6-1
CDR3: CASSGQFNQPQHF
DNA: TGTGCCAGCAGCGGGCAGTTCAATCAGCCCCAGCATTTT

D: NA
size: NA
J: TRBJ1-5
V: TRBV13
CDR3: CARSRGNQPQHF
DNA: TGTGCCAGAAGCCGCGGGAATCAGCCCCAGCATTTT

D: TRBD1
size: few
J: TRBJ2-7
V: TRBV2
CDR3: CASRVGDRGLYEQYF
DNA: TGTGCCAGCAGGGTGGGGGACAGGGGTTTGTACGAGCAGTACTTC

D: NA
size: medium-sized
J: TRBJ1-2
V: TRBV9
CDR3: CASSAPPGGYTF
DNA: TGTGCCAGCAGCGCCCCTCCAGGAGGCTACACCTTC

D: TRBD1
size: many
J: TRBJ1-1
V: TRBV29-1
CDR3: CSAHRGEGTEAFF
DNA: TGCAGCGCTCACAGGGGGGAAGGTACTGAAGCTTTCTTT

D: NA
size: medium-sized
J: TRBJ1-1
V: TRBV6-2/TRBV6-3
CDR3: CASKRGQTNTEAFF
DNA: TGTGCCAGCAAGCGTGGTCAGACGAACACTGAAGCTTTCTTT

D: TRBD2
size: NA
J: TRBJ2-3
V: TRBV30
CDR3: CAWICSGADTQYF
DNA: TGTGCCTGGATATGTAGCGGGGCAGATACGCAGTATTTT

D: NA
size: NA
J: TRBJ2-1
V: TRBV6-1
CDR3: CASTTQGRLEFF
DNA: TGTGCCAGCACCACCCAAGGCAGGCTGGAGTTCTTC

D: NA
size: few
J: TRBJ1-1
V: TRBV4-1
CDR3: CASSQVGRRGTEAFF
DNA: TGCGCCAGCAGCCAAGTTGGGAGGAGGGGCACTGAAGCTTTCTTT

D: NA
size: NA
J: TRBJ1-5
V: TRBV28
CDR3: CASLGGQYQPQHF
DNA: TGTGCCAGCCTGGGCGGACAGTACCAGCCCCAGCATTTT

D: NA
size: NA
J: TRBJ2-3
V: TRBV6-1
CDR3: CASSEEGGGTDTQYF
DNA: TGTGCCAGCAGTGAAGAGGGGGGGGGCACAGATACGCAGTATTTT

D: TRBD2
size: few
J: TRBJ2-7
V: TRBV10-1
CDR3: CASSRLAGGKYEQYF
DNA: TGCGCCAGCAGTCGACTAGCGGGGGGGAAATACGAGCAGTACTTC

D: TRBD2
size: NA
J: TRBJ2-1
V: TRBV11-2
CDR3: CASSLRTSGSNALQFF
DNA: TGTGCCAGCAGCCTTCGGACTAGCGGGAGTAATGCGCTGCAGTTCTTC

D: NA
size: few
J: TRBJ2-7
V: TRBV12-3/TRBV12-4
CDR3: CASSLMADRYPYEQYF
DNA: TGTGCCAGCAGTTTAATGGCAGACCGTTATCCCTACGAGCAGTACTTC

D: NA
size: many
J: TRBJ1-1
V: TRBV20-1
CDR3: CSAPPRPPAGNTEAFF
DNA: TGCAGTGCTCCCCCAAGGCCCCCGGCAGGGAACACTGAAGCTTTCTTT

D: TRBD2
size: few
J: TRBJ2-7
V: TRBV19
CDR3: CASSRTSGEQYF
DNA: TGTGCCAGTAGCAGGACTAGCGGCGAGCAGTACTTC

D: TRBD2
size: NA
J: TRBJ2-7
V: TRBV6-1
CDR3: CASTLGTSGSYEQYF
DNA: TGTGCCAGCACCCTGGGGACTAGCGGCTCCTACGAGCAGTACTTC

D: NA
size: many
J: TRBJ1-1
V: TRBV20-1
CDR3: CNASKRGDTEAFF
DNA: TGCAATGCTAGCAAGCGGGGGGACACTGAAGCTTTCTTT

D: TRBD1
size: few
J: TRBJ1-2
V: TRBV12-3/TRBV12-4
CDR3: CASSSGTAYGYTF
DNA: TGTGCCAGCAGTTCCGGGACAGCTTATGGCTACACCTTC

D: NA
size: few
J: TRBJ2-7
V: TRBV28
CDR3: CASSLGEGSSYEQYF
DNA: TGTGCCAGCAGTTTGGGAGAGGGGAGCTCCTACGAGCAGTACTTC

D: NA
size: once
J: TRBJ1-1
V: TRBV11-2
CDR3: CASSQSSVAEAFF
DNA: TGTGCCAGCAGCCAATCCAGTGTGGCTGAAGCTTTCTTT

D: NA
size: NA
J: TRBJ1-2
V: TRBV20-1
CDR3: CSARDPAKSNYGYTF
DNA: TGCAGTGCTAGAGATCCGGCGAAATCTAACTATGGCTACACCTTC

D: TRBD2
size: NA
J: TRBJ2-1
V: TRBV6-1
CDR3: CASSLTSGIEQFF
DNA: TGTGCCAGCAGCCTGACTAGCGGGATCGAGCAGTTCTTC

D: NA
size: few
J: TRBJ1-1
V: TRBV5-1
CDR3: CASSLGPTDPEAFF
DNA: TGCGCCAGCAGCTTAGGACCCACGGACCCTGAAGCTTTCTTT

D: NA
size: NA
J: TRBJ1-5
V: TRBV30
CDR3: CAWSVGANQPQHF
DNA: TGTGCCTGGAGTGTAGGGGCGAATCAGCCCCAGCATTTT

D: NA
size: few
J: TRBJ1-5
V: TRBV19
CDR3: CASSITPYSNQPQHF
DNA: TGTGCCAGTAGTATTACCCCTTATAGCAATCAGCCCCAGCATTTT

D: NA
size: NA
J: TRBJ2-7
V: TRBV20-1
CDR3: CSARDVPGEQYF
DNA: TGCAGTGCTAGAGATGTACCGGGGGAGCAGTACTTC

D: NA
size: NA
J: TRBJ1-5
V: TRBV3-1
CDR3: CASSQVCNQPQHF
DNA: TGTGCCAGCAGCCAGGTGTGTAATCAGCCCCAGCATTTT

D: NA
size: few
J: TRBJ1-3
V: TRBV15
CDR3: CATSRDSDHSGNTIYF
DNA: TGTGCCACCAGCAGAGATTCCGATCACTCTGGAAACACCATATATTTT

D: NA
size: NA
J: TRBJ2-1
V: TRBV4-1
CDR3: CASSPEITGELYNEQFF
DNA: TGCGCCAGCAGCCCTGAAATTACAGGTGAACTTTACAATGAGCAGTTCTTC

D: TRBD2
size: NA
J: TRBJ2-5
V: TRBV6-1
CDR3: CASLAGGPGETQYF
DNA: TGTGCCAGCTTAGCGGGGGGGCCGGGAGAGACCCAGTACTTC